The 29 T cell receptor beta chains below all came from one sample that was sequenced in a study of blood T cell repertoires in COVID-19. Clones were sequenced by immunoSEQ multiplex PCR, and TCRdb holds only the in-frame ones, with some missing. The data contain under 150,000 clones, approximately 81% of them singletons. Sequenced: peripheral blood. These receptor sequences come from a man aged 45-65 years with acute or convalescent COVID-19.

The genes are TRBV4-1 and TRBJ1-5; D is unclear. V was clipped by 2 bases and J by 9 bases, with 14 bases between them. CDR1 is MGHRA, CDR2 YSYEKL, per germline. This CDR3 comprises 14 residues. This CDR3 reads CASSQNTDRRPQHF. DNA for the CDR3: TGCGCCAGCAGCCAAAACACAGACCGCCGGCCCCAGCATTTT.

V usage is TRBV7-8 and J usage is TRBJ1-2, with TRBD1 matching over 9 bases. Germline-derived CDR1 and CDR2 are SGHVS and FQNEAQ. This CDR3 has 18 residues. V was pared by 5 bases and J by 1 base, with 14 bases of the junction left unmatched. The CDR3 sequence is CASSSRQGELSYNYGYTF. The DNA of the CDR3 is TGTGCCAGCAGCAGTAGACAGGGGGAGCTATCTTATAACTATGGCTACACCTTC.

This clone has just a few counts. This chain links TRBV6-1 with TRBJ2-3, with D tentatively TRBD2 (5 bases). This CDR3 is built from 17 residues. CDR1 and CDR2 from the germline V gene are MNHNS and SASEGT. The V end was cut by 2 bases, the J end by 0 bases, with 15 bases between. The CDR3 spells CASSENGVRTSTDTQYF. The CDR3 bases are TGTGCCAGCAGTGAAAACGGGGTTAGAACTAGCACAGATACGCAGTATTTT.

This rearrangement joins TRBV4-1 to TRBJ1-2; TRBD1 matches at 9 bases. The CDR3 runs to 13 residues. In germline, CDR1 is MGHRA, CDR2 YSYEKL. The V segment lost 3 bases and the J segment 14 bases; nucleotides outside the gene matches: 10. In DNA, the CDR3 is TGCGCCAGCAGCCATGGCCGGACAGGGGAACGGACCTTC. This gives the protein CASSHGRTGERTF.

The rearrangement links TRBV5-5 to TRBJ1-6; 8 bases are shared with TRBD1. The J segment lost 6 bases and the V segment lost 0 bases, leaving 14 bases of the junction unmatched. The CDR3 loop spans 19 amino acids. The germline V gene has CDR1 SGHKS and CDR2 YYEKEE (reference sequence). In nucleotides, the CDR3 is TGTGCCAGCAGCTTGGCAATTTACACTCCGGGACAGGTTAATTCACCCCTCCACTTT. Its translation: CASSLAIYTPGQVNSPLHF.

This clone was detected once. The chain joins TRBV3-1 (or the pseudogene TRBV3-2) to TRBJ2-5, with D possibly matching TRBD2 (5 bases). The CDR3 has 15 amino acids. Deletions cut 4 bases from V and 1 base from J, with 13 bases between. Germline V gives CDR1 LGHDT, CDR2 YNNKEL (reference sequence). In nucleotides, the CDR3 is TGTGCCAGCAGCCGCGTAATAGCGCCCCAAGAGACCCAGTACTTC. This codes for CASSRVIAPQETQYF.

The rearrangement joins TRBV13 to TRBJ2-3; 9 bases match TRBD2. Germline V lookup: CDR1 PRHDT, CDR2 FYEKMQ (reference sequence). The CDR3 spans 17 residues. Trimming took 5 bases from V and 4 from J; bases not matched to a gene: 13. CDR3 in amino acids: CASSRTTERGEADTQYF. The CDR3 nucleotides are TGTGCCAGCAGCCGGACTACGGAGCGGGGGGAGGCAGATACGCAGTATTTT. Drawing the rest from reference TRBV13 and TRBJ2-3, the complete variable domain is AAGVIQSPRHLIKEKRETATLKCYPIPRHDTVYWYQQGPGQDPQFLISFYEKMQSDKGSIPDRFSAQQFSDYHSELNMSSLELGDSALYFCASSRTTERGEADTQYFGPGTRLTVL.

The gene calls are TRBV5-1 and TRBJ1-1; TRBD1 matches 10 bases. After removal of 0 bases from V and 1 base from J, the junction contained 6 bases not matched to a gene. Per germline, CDR1 SGHRS and CDR2 YFSETQ. The CDR3 is 17 amino acids. CDR3 sequence reads: CASSLGDRGSPNTEAFF. The CDR3 DNA reads as TGCGCCAGCAGCTTGGGGGACAGGGGTAGCCCGAACACTGAAGCTTTCTTT.

The chain is built from TRBV27 and TRBJ1-6; tentatively, D is TRBD1 (5 bases). The CDR3 is 15 residues long. CDR1 and CDR2 from the germline V gene are MNHEY and SMNVEV (reference sequence). With 4 bases removed from V and 9 bases from J, the gap between germline ends came to 16 bases. CDR3 DNA: TGTGCCAGCAGTTGGGGGGACGCCTCGGGTTCACCCCTCCACTTT. As protein: CASSWGDASGSPLHF.

The V gene is TRBV3-1 (or the pseudogene TRBV3-2), the J gene TRBJ1-2; weak D call: TRBD1 (6 bases). The CDR3 covers 14 residues. Germline V lookup: CDR1 LGHDT, CDR2 YNNKEL (reference sequence). V gave up 4 bases and J gave up 3 bases, with 12 bases separating them. The CDR3 DNA sequence: TGTGCCAGCAGCCGGAACAGGGACCACTATGGCTACACCTTC. It encodes CASSRNRDHYGYTF.

The chain links TRBV14 to TRBJ2-7; D might be TRBD1 (5 bases). V gave up 4 bases and J gave up 6 bases, with 16 bases separating them. Germline lookup yields CDR1 SGHDN and CDR2 FVKESK. This CDR3 region has 14 residues. The DNA of the CDR3 is TGTGCCAGCAGCCCTGGACCAGGGTCGCTCGAGCAGTACTTC. Translating gives CASSPGPGSLEQYF.

The rearrangement links TRBV27 to TRBJ1-2, with TRBD1 matching 10 bases. This CDR3 is built from 15 residues. V shed 6 bases and J 4 bases; nucleotides not matched to a gene: 8. Germline V CDR1 and CDR2: MNHEY, SMNVEV (reference sequence). DNA of the CDR3: TGTGCCAGCAGCAAAGGGACAGGGGCTAGCTATGGCTACACCTTC. Amino acids: CASSKGTGASYGYTF.

V is TRBV20-1 and J is TRBJ1-6, with unresolved D. Trimming removed 3 bases at V and 3 bases at J, with 12 bases between. Germline lookup yields CDR1 DFQATT and CDR2 SNEGSKA (reference sequence). CDR3 length: 15 residues. This chain's CDR3 is CSASPGGHYNSPLHF. The CDR3 coding sequence is TGCAGTGCTAGTCCCGGCGGGCACTATAATTCACCCCTCCACTTT.

The genes are TRBV30 and TRBJ1-3, with D unresolved. The CDR3 length is 13 residues. V gave up 8 bases and J gave up 0 bases, with 11 bases separating them. The V gene's germline CDR1 is GTSNPN and CDR2 SVGIG (reference sequence). CDR3 protein: CARTADSGNTIYF. The DNA of the CDR3 is TGTGCCCGGACGGCGGACTCTGGAAACACCATATATTTT.

The chain carries TRBV9 and TRBJ2-3; D perhaps matches TRBD1 (6 bases). This CDR3 contains 14 residues. CDR1 SGDLS and CDR2 YYNGEE come from the germline V gene. The ends were cut back, 2 bases at V and 0 bases at J, with 7 bases in the middle. This CDR3 is CASSVGQSTDTQYF. DNA for the CDR3: TGTGCCAGCAGCGTTGGACAGAGCACAGATACGCAGTATTTT.

The chain is built from TRBV5-1 and TRBJ1-1; a weak D match, TRBD1 (5 bases). Germline CDR1 is SGHRS and CDR2 is YFSETQ. The CDR3 consists of 14 residues. V lost 2 bases to trimming and J lost 3 bases, with 11 bases between them. The CDR3 DNA sequence: TGCGCCAGCAGCTTCACTCCGGGGGACACTGAAGCTTTCTTT. Translation: CASSFTPGDTEAFF.

This clone was counted once. The CDR3 loop is CATKGGVVNTEAFF. In DNA form, the CDR3 reads TGTGCCACAAAGGGGGGGGTGGTGAACACTGAAGCTTTCTTT. V is TRBV6-5 and J is TRBJ1-1, with D possibly TRBD1 on 6 matching bases. Germline assignment: CDR1 MNHEY and CDR2 SVGAGI. V was pared by 10 bases and J by 0 bases, with 15 bases between. The CDR3 runs to 14 residues.

The chain couples TRBV29-1 to TRBJ1-2, with D unclear. This CDR3 is 16 amino acids long. V was pared by 6 bases and J by 4 bases, with 24 bases between. Germline-derived CDR1 and CDR2 are SQVTM and ANQGSEA. CDR3 DNA: TGCAGCGTCACACGGGGAGGGATGGGGAAAAGCTATGGCTACACCTTC. Translation gives CSVTRGGMGKSYGYTF. Complete variable domain (other parts from reference TRBV29-1 and TRBJ1-2): SAVISQKPSRDICQRGTSLTIQCQVDSQVTMMFWYRQQPGQSLTLIATANQGSEATYESGFVIDKFPISRPNLTFSTLTVSNMSPEDSSIYLCSVTRGGMGKSYGYTFGSGTRLTVV.

The chain links TRBV25-1 to TRBJ2-1, with TRBD1 matching 8 bases. J lost 9 bases, V lost 7 bases, and 11 bases had no gene match. This CDR3 is built from 14 residues. Per the germline V gene, CDR1 is MGHDK and CDR2 is SYGVNS. The CDR3 loop is CASTGQGELREQFF. The CDR3 bases are TGTGCCAGCACAGGACAGGGCGAACTGCGTGAGCAGTTCTTC.

The chain combines TRBV19 with TRBJ2-4; 9 bases agree with TRBD2. Germline loops: CDR1 LNHDA, CDR2 SQIVND (reference sequence). V lost 5 bases to trimming and J lost 4 bases; unmatched junction nucleotides: 3. The CDR3 consists of 14 residues. The CDR3 nucleotides read TGTGCCAGTAGTGAGCGGGGGGCAAAAAACATTCAGTACTTC. This codes for CASSERGAKNIQYF.

The gene calls are TRBV5-1 and TRBJ1-2; 8 positions match TRBD1. CDR1 and CDR2 (germline): SGHRS, YFSETQ. The V and J ends lost 2 bases and 6 bases, in that order; junction bases with no gene match: 9. This CDR3 region has 15 residues. CDR3 region: CASSLSGRGPNGYTF. The DNA for the CDR3 is TGCGCCAGCAGCTTATCCGGCAGGGGGCCTAATGGCTACACCTTC.

The genes are TRBV18 and TRBJ2-3; no clear D. V lost 3 bases and J lost 1, with 11 bases in between. Germline lookup yields CDR1 KGHSH and CDR2 LQKENI. The CDR3 loop spans 15 amino acids. The CDR3 DNA reads TGTGCCAGCTCACCGAGAGAGGCGGGCACAGATACGCAGTATTTT. Protein product: CASSPREAGTDTQYF.

The V call is TRBV2, the J call TRBJ1-5, with D possibly TRBD1 on 6 matching bases. V dropped 8 bases and J dropped 5 bases, with 16 bases sitting between them. The CDR3 has 14 residues. CDR1 SNHLY and CDR2 FYNNEI come from the germline V gene. The CDR3: CASGGGPMDQPQHF. CDR3 DNA: TGTGCCAGCGGGGGGGGCCCTATGGATCAGCCCCAGCATTTT.

As concerns this clone: Distinct nucleotide sequences in the sample also encode this CDR3. This sequence joins TRBV30 and TRBJ1-3; the match to TRBD1 covers 7 bases. V dropped 2 bases and J dropped 4; count of bases not matched to a gene: 8. CDR1 GTSNPN and CDR2 SVGIG come from the germline V gene (reference sequence). This CDR3 has 15 amino acids. The CDR3, as DNA: TGTGCCTGGAGTCGGGACAGCGGATCCGGAAACACCATATATTTT. This encodes CAWSRDSGSGNTIYF.

This chain joins TRBV6-5 and TRBJ2-5, with D perhaps matching TRBD2 (5 bases). The CDR3 length is 14 residues. Trimming shortened V by 5 bases and J by 2 bases, and 12 bases separated the two germline ends. The germline V gene encodes CDR1 MNHEY and CDR2 SVGAGI. The CDR3 spells CASSPGVTQETQYF. CDR3 DNA sequence: TGTGCCAGCAGTCCCGGGGTGACTCAAGAGACCCAGTACTTC.

J is TRBJ1-2 and V is TRBV29-1, with a tentative D call TRBD1 (6 bases). The V and J ends lost 6 bases and 8 bases respectively, with 22 bases between them. Germline loops: CDR1 SQVTM, CDR2 ANQGSEA. The length of the CDR3 is 14 residues. The CDR3 DNA reads TGCAGCGTCAACCCGGGAGGGGGGATGAGCGGCTACACCTTC. This translates into CSVNPGGGMSGYTF.

The genes are TRBV2 and TRBJ2-7, with D perhaps matching TRBD1 (5 bases). The length of the CDR3 is 13 residues. The V and J ends lost 6 bases and 0 bases respectively, with 9 bases between them. Germline loops: CDR1 SNHLY, CDR2 FYNNEI. This chain's CDR3 is CASRETASYEQYF. The DNA of the CDR3 is TGTGCCAGCAGGGAGACAGCCTCCTACGAGCAGTACTTC.

This clone was counted between two and nine times. J is TRBJ1-2 and V is TRBV28; 9 nucleotides line up with TRBD1. Germline assignment: CDR1 MDHEN and CDR2 SYDVKM. V lost 6 bases and J lost 3; bases outside the gene matches: 5. The CDR3 has 14 residues. CDR3 in DNA: TGTGCCAGCAGCCACGGGACAGGGTACTATGGCTACACCTTC. Translation: CASSHGTGYYGYTF.

This clone has just one count. The rearrangement links TRBV3-1 (or the pseudogene TRBV3-2) to TRBJ2-5, with 13 bases identical to TRBD2. Germline values: CDR1 LGHDT, CDR2 YNNKEL (reference sequence). The CDR3 covers 14 residues. Trimming took 2 bases from V and 7 from J; bases not matched to a gene: 1. This CDR3 reads CASSQTSGGGTQYF. The CDR3 DNA is TGTGCCAGCAGCCAAACTAGCGGGGGGGGGACCCAGTACTTC.